This entry lists 2 T cell receptor beta chains sequenced from one sample in a study of tissue T cells after allogeneic stem cell transplantation. Some clones are missing from TCRdb's copy, which holds only in-frame ones; the method was immunoSEQ multiplex PCR. The sample includes more than 8,000 clones, around 50% of them seen just once. Sequenced material: tissue from the jejunum, taken at autopsy. The receptors originated from a female donor aged 60 or older with lung cancer.

The CDR3 DNA reads as TGTGCCAGCAGTTCGCCAAACACCGGGACAGTGACGGAGCATTTT. Its translation is CASSSPNTGTVTEHF. The chain couples TRBV6-6 to TRBJ1-5; TRBD1 matches at 7 bases. V lost 4 bases, J lost 14 bases, and 17 bases stayed unmatched. This CDR3 has 15 amino acids. CDR1 is MNHNY, CDR2 SVGAGI, per germline (reference sequence).

The chain links TRBV18 to TRBJ1-3; D perhaps matches TRBD1 (5 bases). The V gene lost 0 bases and the J gene lost 5 bases, with 17 bases spanning the gap. Germline assignment: CDR1 KGHSH and CDR2 LQKENI. The CDR3 consists of 17 residues. In DNA form, the CDR3 reads TGTGCCAGCTCACCACCGCCCGGGACGATTTACCGAAACACCATATATTTT. This codes for CASSPPPGTIYRNTIYF.